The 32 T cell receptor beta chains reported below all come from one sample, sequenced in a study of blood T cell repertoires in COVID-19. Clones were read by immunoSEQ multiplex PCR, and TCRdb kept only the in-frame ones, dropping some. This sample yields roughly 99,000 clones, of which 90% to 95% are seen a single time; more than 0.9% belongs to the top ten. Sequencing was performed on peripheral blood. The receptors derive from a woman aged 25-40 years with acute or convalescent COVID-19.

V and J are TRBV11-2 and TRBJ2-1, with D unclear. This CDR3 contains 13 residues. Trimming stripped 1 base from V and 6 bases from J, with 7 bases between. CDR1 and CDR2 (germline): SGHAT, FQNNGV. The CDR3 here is CASSLVPGNEQFF. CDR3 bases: TGTGCCAGCAGCTTAGTGCCCGGCAATGAGCAGTTCTTC.

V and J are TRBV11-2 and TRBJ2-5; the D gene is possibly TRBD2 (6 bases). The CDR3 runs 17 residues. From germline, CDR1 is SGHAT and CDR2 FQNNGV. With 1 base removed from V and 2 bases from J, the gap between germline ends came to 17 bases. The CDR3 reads CASSLAPTSWGQETQYF. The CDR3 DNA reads TGTGCCAGCAGCTTAGCCCCCACTAGCTGGGGTCAAGAGACCCAGTACTTC. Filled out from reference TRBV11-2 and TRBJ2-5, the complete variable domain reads EAGVAQSPRYKIIEKRQSVAFWCNPISGHATLYWYQQILGQGPKLLIQFQNNGVVDDSQLPKDRFSAERLKGVDSTLKIQPAKLEDSAVYLCASSLAPTSWGQETQYFGPGTRLLVL.

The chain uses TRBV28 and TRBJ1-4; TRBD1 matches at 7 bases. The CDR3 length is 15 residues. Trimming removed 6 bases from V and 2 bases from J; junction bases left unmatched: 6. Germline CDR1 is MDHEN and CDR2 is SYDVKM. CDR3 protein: CASSIGGATNEKLFF. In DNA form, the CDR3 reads TGTGCCAGCAGCATAGGGGGCGCGACTAATGAAAAACTGTTTTTT.

The CDR3 region is CASSSEDTQYF. The CDR3 nucleotides read TGTGCCAGCAGCTCCGAGGATACGCAGTATTTT. The chain links TRBV5-4 to TRBJ2-3, with no clear D. Trimming pared 3 bases from V and 6 bases from J, leaving 5 bases between. Germline CDR1 reads SGHNT; CDR2 reads YYREEE (reference sequence). This CDR3 is 11 amino acids long.

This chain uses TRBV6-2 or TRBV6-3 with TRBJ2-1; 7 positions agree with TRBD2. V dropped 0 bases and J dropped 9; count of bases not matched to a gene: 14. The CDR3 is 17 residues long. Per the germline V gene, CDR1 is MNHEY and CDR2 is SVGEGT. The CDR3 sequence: CASSYSSAGALSLEQFF. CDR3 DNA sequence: TGTGCCAGCAGTTACTCGTCGGCGGGAGCGCTCAGTCTTGAGCAGTTCTTC.

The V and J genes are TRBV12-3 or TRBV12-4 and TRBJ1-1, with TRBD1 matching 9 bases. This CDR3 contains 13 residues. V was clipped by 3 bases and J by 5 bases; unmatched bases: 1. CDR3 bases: TGTGCCAGCAGTTTCGGACAGGGGACTGAAGCTTTCTTT. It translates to CASSFGQGTEAFF.

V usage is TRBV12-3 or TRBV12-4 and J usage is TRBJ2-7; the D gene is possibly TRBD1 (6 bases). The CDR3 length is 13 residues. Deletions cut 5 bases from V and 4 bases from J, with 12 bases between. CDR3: CASSPTGNYEQYF. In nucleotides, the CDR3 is TGTGCCAGCAGTCCCACAGGGAATTACGAGCAGTACTTC.

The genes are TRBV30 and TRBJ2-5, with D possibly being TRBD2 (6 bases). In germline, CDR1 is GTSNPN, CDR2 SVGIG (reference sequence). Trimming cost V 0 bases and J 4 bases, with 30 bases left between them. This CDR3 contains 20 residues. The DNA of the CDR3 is TGTGCCTGGAGTGTCTCTTTTTTTGTGCGGGGAAGGGGTTGGGGAGAGACCCAGTACTTC. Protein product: CAWSVSFFVRGRGWGETQYF.

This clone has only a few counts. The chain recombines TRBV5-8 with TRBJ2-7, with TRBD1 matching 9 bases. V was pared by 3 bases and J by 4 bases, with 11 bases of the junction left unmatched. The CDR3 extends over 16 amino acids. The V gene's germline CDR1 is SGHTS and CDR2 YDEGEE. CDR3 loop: CASSSIPGTGTYEQYF. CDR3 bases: TGTGCCAGCAGCTCCATTCCCGGGACAGGGACTTACGAGCAGTACTTC.

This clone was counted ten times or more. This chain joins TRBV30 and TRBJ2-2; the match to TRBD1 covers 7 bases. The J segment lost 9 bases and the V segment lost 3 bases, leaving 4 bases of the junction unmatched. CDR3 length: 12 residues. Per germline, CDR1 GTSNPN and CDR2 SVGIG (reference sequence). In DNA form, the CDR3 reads TGTGCCTGGAGCCGACAGGGAAGGGAGCTGTTTTTT. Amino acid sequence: CAWSRQGRELFF.

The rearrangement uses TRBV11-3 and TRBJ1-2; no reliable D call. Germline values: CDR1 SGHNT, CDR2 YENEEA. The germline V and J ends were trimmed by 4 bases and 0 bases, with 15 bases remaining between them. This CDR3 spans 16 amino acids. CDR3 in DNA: TGTGCCAGCAGCTCCCGGGAGGGCGTAGCTAACTATGGCTACACCTTC. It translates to CASSSREGVANYGYTF. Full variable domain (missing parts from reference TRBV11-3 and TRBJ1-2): EAGVVQSPRYKIIEKKQPVAFWCNPISGHNTLYWYLQNLGQGPELLIRYENEEAVDDSQLPKDRFSAERLKGVDSTLKIQPAELGDSAVYLCASSSREGVANYGYTFGSGTRLTVV.

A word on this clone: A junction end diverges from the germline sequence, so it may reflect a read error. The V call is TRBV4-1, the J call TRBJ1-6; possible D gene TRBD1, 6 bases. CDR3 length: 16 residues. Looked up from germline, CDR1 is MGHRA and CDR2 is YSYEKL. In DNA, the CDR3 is TGCGCCAGCAGCCAAGTCAGGGACACGGGTAATTCACTCCTCCACTTT. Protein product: CASSQVRDTGNSLLHF.

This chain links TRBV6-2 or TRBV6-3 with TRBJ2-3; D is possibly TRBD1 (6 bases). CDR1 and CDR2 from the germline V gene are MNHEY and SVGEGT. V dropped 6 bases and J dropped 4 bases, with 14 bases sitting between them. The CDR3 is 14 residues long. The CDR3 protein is CASSPGSGADTQYF. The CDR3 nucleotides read TGTGCCAGCAGCCCCGGGTCAGGGGCAGATACGCAGTATTTT.

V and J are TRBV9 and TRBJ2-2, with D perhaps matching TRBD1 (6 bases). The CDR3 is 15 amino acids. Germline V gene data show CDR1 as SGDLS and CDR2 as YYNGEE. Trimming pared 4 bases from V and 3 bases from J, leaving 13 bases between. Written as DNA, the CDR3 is TGTGCCAGCAGCCCTACAGGGTTGGACACCGGGGAGCTGTTTTTT. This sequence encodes CASSPTGLDTGELFF.

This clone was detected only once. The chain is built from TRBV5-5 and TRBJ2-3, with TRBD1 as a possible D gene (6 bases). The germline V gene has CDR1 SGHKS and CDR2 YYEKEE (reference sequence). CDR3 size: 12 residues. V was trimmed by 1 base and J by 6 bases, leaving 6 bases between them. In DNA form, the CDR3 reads TGTGCCAGCAGCTTGCAGGGGGATACGCAGTATTTT. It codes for CASSLQGDTQYF.

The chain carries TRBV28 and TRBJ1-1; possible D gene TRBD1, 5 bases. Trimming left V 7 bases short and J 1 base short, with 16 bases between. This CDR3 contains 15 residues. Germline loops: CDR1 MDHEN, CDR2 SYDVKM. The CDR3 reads CASIFVRGGNTEAFF. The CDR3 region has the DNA TGTGCCAGCATATTCGTACGGGGGGGGAACACTGAAGCTTTCTTT.

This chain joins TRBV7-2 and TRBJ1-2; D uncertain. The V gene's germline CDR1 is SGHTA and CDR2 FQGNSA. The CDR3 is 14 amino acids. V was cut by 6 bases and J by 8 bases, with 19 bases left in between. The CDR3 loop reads CASRQSGSPGGYTF. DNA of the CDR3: TGTGCCAGCAGGCAATCCGGGTCCCCGGGGGGCTACACCTTC.

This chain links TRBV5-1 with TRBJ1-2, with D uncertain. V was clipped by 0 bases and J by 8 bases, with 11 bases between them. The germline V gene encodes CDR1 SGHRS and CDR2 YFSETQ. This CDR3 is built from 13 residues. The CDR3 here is CASSLDSFEGYTF. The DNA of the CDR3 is TGCGCCAGCAGCTTGGACAGCTTCGAAGGCTACACCTTC. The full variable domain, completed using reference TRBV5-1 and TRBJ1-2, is KAGVTQTPRYLIKTRGQQVTLSCSPISGHRSVSWYQQTPGQGLQFLFEYFSETQRNKGNFPGRFSGRQFSNSRSEMNVSTLELGDSALYLCASSLDSFEGYTFGSGTRLTVV.

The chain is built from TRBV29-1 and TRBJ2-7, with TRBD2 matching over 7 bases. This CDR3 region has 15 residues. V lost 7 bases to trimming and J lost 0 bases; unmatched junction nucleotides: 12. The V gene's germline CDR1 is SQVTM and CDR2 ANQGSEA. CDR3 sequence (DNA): TGCAGCGGGATGCTATGGCGGGAGCTCTCCTACGAGCAGTACTTC. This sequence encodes CSGMLWRELSYEQYF.

The CDR3 loop reads CSVAAGYNSPLHF. The CDR3, as DNA: TGCAGCGTTGCGGCAGGTTATAATTCACCCCTCCACTTT. The chain employs TRBV29-1 and TRBJ1-6; no firm D call. Trimming cost V 4 bases and J 4 bases, with 8 bases left between them. CDR3 length: 13 residues. Germline CDR1 is SQVTM and CDR2 is ANQGSEA.

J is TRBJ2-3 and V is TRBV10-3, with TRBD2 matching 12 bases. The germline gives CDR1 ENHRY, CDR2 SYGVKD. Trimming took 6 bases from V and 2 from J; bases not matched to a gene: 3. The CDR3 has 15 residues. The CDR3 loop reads CAIRTSGGSTDTQYF. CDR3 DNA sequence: TGTGCCATCAGGACTAGCGGGGGATCCACAGATACGCAGTATTTT.

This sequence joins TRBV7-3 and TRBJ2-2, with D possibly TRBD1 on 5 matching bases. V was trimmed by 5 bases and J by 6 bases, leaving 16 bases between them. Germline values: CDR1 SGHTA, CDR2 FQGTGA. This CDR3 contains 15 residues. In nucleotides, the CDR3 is TGTGCCAGCAGCCCCGCCTTGTCAGGGCCCGGGGAGCTGTTTTTT. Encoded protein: CASSPALSGPGELFF.

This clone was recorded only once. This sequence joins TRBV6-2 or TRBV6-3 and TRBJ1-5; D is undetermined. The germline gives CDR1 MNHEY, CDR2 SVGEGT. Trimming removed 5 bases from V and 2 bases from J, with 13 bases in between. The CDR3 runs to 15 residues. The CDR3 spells CASSTRHQGNQPQHF. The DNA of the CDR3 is TGTGCCAGCAGTACCAGACATCAGGGCAATCAGCCCCAGCATTTT.

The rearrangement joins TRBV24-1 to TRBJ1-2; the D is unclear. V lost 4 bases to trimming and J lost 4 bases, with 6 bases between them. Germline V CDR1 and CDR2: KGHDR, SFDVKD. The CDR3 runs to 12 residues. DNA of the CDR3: TGTGCCACCAGTGACCCAGGCTATGGCTACACCTTC. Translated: CATSDPGYGYTF.

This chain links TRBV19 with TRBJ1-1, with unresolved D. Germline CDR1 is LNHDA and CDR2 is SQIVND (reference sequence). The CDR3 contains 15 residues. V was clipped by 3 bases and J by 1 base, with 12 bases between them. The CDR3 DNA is TGTGCCAGTAGTATTTACGAGGGAACGAACACTGAAGCTTTCTTT. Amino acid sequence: CASSIYEGTNTEAFF.

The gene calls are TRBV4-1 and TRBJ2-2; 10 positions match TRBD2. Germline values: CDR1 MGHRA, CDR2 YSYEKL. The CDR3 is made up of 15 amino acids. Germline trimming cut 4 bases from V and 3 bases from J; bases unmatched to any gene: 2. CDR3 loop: CASSLGTSDTGELFF. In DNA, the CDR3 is TGCGCCAGCAGCCTCGGGACTAGCGACACCGGGGAGCTGTTTTTT.

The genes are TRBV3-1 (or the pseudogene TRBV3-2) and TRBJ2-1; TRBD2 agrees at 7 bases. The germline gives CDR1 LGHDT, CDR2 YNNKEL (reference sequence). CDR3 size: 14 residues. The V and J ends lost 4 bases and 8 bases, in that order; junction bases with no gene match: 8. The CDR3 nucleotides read TGTGCCAGCAGCCCGCGGACTAGGGAGGATGAGCAGTTCTTC. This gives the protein CASSPRTREDEQFF.

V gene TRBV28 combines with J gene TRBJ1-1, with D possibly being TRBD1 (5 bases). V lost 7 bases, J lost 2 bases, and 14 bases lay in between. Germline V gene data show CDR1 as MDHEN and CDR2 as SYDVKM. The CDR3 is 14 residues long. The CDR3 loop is CASNLQQVNTEAFF. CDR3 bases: TGTGCCAGCAATCTACAACAGGTTAACACTGAAGCTTTCTTT. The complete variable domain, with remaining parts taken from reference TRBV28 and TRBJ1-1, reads DVKVTQSSRYLVKRTGEKVFLECVQDMDHENMFWYRQDPGLGLRLIYFSYDVKMKEKGDIPEGYSVSREKKERFSLILESASTNQTSMYLCASNLQQVNTEAFFGQGTRLTVV.

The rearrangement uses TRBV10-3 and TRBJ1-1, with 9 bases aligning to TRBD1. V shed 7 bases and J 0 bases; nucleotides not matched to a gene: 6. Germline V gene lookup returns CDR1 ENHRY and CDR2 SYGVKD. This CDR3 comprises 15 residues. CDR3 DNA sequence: TGTGCCATCAAGAGACAGGGGGGAATGAACACTGAAGCTTTCTTT. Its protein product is CAIKRQGGMNTEAFF.

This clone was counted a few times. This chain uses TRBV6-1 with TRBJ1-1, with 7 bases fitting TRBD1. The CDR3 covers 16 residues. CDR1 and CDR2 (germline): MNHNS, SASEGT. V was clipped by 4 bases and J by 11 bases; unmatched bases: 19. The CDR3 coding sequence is TGTGCCAGCAGTGCGCAGCGGACCCGGGACAGCGGGAGGGCTTTCTTT. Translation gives CASSAQRTRDSGRAFF.

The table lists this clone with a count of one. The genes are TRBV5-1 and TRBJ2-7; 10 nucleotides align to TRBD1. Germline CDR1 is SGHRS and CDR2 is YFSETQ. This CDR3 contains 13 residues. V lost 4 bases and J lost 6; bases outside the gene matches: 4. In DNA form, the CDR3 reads TGCGCCAGCAGCCTACGGACAGGGGGCGAGCAGTACTTC. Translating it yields CASSLRTGGEQYF.

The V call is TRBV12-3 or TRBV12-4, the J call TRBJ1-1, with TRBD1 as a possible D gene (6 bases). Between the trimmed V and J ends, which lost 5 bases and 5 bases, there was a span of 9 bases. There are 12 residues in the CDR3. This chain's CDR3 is CASSVQGTEAFF. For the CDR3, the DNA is TGTGCCAGCAGTGTACAGGGAACTGAAGCTTTCTTT.